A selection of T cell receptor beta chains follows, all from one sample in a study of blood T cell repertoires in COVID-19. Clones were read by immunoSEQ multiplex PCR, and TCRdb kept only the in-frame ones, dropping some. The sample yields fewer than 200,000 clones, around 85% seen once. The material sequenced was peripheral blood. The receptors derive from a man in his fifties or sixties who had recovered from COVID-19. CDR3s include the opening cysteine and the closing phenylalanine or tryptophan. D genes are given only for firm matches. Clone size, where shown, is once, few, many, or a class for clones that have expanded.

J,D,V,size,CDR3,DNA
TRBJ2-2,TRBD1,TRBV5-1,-,CASSLDGDREANTGELFF,TGCGCCAGCAGCTTGGATGGGGACAGGGAGGCGAACACCGGGGAGCTGTTTTTT
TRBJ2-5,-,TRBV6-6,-,CASSRRVETQYF,TGTGCCAGCAGTCGCAGGGTGGAGACCCAGTACTTC
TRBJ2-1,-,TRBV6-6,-,CASSYEESSYNEQFF,TGTGCCAGCAGTTACGAGGAGAGCTCCTACAATGAGCAGTTCTTC
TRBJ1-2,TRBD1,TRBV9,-,CASSVEVRGNYGYTF,TGTGCCAGCAGCGTAGAAGTCAGGGGGAACTATGGCTACACCTTC
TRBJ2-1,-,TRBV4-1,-,CASSQQGFTPNEQFF,TGCGCCAGCAGCCAACAGGGGTTTACCCCCAATGAGCAGTTCTTC
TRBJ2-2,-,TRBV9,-,CARRGGQSGGELFF,TGTGCCCGCCGGGGGGGACAGAGTGGCGGGGAGCTGTTTTTT
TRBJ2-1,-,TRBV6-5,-,CASTTHRDYNEQFF,TGTGCCAGCACAACTCATCGGGACTACAATGAGCAGTTCTTC
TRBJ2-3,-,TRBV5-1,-,CASSLAVGVGTDTQYF,TGCGCCAGCAGCTTGGCCGTAGGGGTCGGGACAGATACGCAGTATTTT
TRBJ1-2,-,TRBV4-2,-,CASSQEGGDYGYTF,TGTGCCAGCAGCCAAGAGGGGGGGGACTATGGCTACACCTTC
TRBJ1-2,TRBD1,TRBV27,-,CASSLTGWGYTF,TGTGCCAGCAGTTTGACAGGGTGGGGCTACACCTTC
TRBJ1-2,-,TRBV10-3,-,CAISDENPANYGYTF,TGTGCCATCAGTGATGAAAACCCAGCTAACTATGGCTACACCTTC
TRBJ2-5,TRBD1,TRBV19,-,CASSKDRGLQETQYF,TGTGCCAGTAGCAAGGACAGGGGGCTTCAAGAGACCCAGTACTTC
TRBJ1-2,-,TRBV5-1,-,CASSSETRSYGYTF,TGCGCCAGCAGCTCCGAGACAAGGTCCTATGGCTACACCTTC
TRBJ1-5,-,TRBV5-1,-,CASSSDDSQPQHF,TGCGCCAGCAGCTCCGACGACAGTCAGCCCCAGCATTTT
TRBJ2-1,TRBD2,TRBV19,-,CASSISPAGGPPPNEQFF,TGTGCCAGTAGTATATCCCCCGCGGGGGGGCCTCCACCCAATGAGCAGTTCTTC
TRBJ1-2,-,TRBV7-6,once,CASSLAITGHGYTF,TGTGCCAGCAGCTTAGCGATCACAGGGCATGGCTACACCTTC
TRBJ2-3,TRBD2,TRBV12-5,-,CASGLATTSGGDTQYF,TGTGCTAGTGGTTTGGCTACTACTAGCGGGGGCGATACGCAGTATTTT
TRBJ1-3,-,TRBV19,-,CASSQVSVGNTIYF,TGTGCCAGTAGTCAAGTTTCGGTCGGAAACACCATATATTTT
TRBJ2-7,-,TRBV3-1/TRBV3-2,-,CASSSSQAYEQYF,TGTGCCAGCAGCTCCTCTCAGGCCTACGAGCAGTACTTC
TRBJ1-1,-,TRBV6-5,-,CASSSGTFTEAFF,TGTGCCAGCAGTTCGGGGACATTCACTGAAGCTTTCTTT
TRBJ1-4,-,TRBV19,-,CASSLGPSNEKLFF,TGTGCCAGTAGTCTGGGGCCTTCTAATGAAAAACTGTTTTTT